The 5 T cell receptor beta chains below were found in one sample sequenced in a study of cytomegalovirus exposure and HLA in healthy donors. Produced via immunoSEQ multiplex PCR; TCRdb's table is partial and in-frame only. The sample has approximately 230,000 clones, about 90% seen once. What was sequenced was PBMCs. The receptors come from a man aged 18 to 29 in good health and CMV-seropositive.

A few counts support this clone. The rearrangement uses TRBV7-2 and TRBJ2-1, with 7 bases aligning to TRBD2. From germline, CDR1 is SGHTA and CDR2 FQGNSA. V trimming: 2 bases; J trimming: 8 bases; junction bases outside the gene matches: 9. CDR3 length equals 15 residues. CDR3 in amino acids: CASSLLSGEVHEQFF. In DNA, the CDR3 is TGTGCCAGCAGCTTACTGAGCGGGGAAGTCCATGAGCAGTTCTTC.

The chain links TRBV6-1 to TRBJ2-5; D gene ambiguous. Germline CDR1 MNHNS, CDR2 SASEGT. This CDR3 spans 13 amino acids. Trimming stripped 1 base from V and 4 bases from J, with 7 bases between. In DNA, the CDR3 is TGTGCCAGCAGTGAAGTTGGTTCAGAGACCCAGTACTTC. This sequence encodes CASSEVGSETQYF.

V usage is TRBV18 and J usage is TRBJ2-3; 7 bases map to TRBD1. The germline V gene has CDR1 KGHSH and CDR2 LQKENI. The V gene end was trimmed by 5 bases and the J gene end by 1 base; junction bases not matched to a gene: 6. The CDR3 covers 15 residues. CDR3 in amino acids: CASSTTGIGTDTQYF. CDR3 nucleotide sequence: TGTGCCAGCTCAACGACAGGGATTGGCACAGATACGCAGTATTTT.

The chain carries TRBV5-6 and TRBJ2-3; D is undetermined. Germline assignment: CDR1 SGHDT and CDR2 YYEEEE. This CDR3 comprises 12 residues. With 3 bases removed from V and 3 bases from J, the gap between germline ends came to 5 bases. CDR3 DNA sequence: TGTGCCAGCAGCTCCCCAACAGATACGCAGTATTTT. The encoded protein is CASSSPTDTQYF.

This chain joins TRBV30 and TRBJ1-2; a possible D gene is TRBD1 (6 bases). There are 14 residues in the CDR3. V was pared by 2 bases and J by 7 bases, with 17 bases between. Germline CDR1 reads GTSNPN; CDR2 reads SVGIG (reference sequence). The CDR3 coding sequence is TGTGCCTGGAGTTTAGGTGTAGGGGGGGGTGGCTACACCTTC. Translation gives CAWSLGVGGGGYTF.